The sequence of this T cell receptor beta chain was determined in a study of memory CD4+ T cells and cytomegalovirus serostatus. Findings and limits, study-wide: A US-trained random forest predicted CMV serostatus with median AUC around 0.9.

Only in-frame clones appear in the TCRdb table, and some are missing; sequencing was by immunoSEQ multiplex PCR. This repertoire shows around 44,000 clones, more than 60% found once; its top ten account for around 0.6%. CDR1 is SGHRS, CDR2 YFSETQ, per germline. J was trimmed by 0 bases and V by 4 bases; bases with no gene match: 7. This CDR3 has 16 amino acids. Single viable CD3+CD4+CD8-CD45RO+ cells were sorted as the memory CD4+ T cells. Concerning this clone itself: Its antigen is not known.

The chain is built from TRBV5-1 and TRBJ1-5, with 7 bases aligning to TRBD1. The receptor was isolated from an adult in good health and CMV-seronegative. The sequencing sample was made of memory CD4+ T cells from blood. The CDR3 protein is CASSPGQQYSNQPQHF. The CDR3 nucleotides are TGCGCCAGCAGCCCGGGACAGCAGTATAGCAATCAGCCCCAGCATTTT.